This T cell receptor beta chain was captured by sequencing in a study of beta chain features in type 1 diabetes. Background on the study: In all, about 100,000,000 sorted cells from all samples were analyzed.

Study findings and constraints: Relative to healthy donors, patients appeared to have naive, central memory and Treg TCRB repertoires that were more similar. Moderate yet significant TCRB CDR3 shortening was seen in Type 1 diabetes patients in all four CD4+ subsets.

With regard to this clone: Its specificity is unknown.

Sequencing targeted expressed TCRB transcripts, as all isolated RNA had been reverse transcribed. The read count averaged around 3.5 million across naive, central memory and regulatory T cell samples. Generated by immunoSEQ multiplex PCR, the TCRdb table keeps only in-frame clones and is missing some. Here the sample spans 640,000 or so clones, 13% being singletons. This sequence was found in a man aged 18-30 years with type 1 diabetes. The source material was naive CD4+ T cells from blood.

CDR3 nucleotides: TGCAGCGTGGGGGACAGGGTGGGCTCTGAAGCTTTCTTT. This codes for CSVGDRVGSEAFF. This chain links TRBV29-1 with TRBJ1-1; 9 bases are a match to TRBD1. The CDR3 length is 13 residues. The ends lost 6 bases at V and 6 bases at J; junction bases unmatched: 8. Germline V gene lookup returns CDR1 SQVTM and CDR2 ANQGSEA.